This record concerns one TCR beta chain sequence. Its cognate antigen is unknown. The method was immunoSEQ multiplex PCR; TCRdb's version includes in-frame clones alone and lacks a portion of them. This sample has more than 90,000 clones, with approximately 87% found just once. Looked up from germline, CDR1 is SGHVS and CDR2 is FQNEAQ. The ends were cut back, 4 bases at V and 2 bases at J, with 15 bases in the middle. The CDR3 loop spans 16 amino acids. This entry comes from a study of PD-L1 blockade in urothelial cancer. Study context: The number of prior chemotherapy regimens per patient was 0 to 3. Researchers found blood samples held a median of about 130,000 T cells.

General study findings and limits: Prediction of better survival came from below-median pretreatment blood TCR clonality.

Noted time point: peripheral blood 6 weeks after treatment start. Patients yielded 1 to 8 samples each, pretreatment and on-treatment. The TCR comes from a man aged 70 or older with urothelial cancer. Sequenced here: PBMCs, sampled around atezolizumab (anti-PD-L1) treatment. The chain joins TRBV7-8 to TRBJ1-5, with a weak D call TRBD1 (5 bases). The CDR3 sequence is CASSSTRGFGNQPQHF. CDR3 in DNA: TGTGCCAGCAGCTCGACTAGGGGCTTCGGCAATCAGCCCCAGCATTTT.